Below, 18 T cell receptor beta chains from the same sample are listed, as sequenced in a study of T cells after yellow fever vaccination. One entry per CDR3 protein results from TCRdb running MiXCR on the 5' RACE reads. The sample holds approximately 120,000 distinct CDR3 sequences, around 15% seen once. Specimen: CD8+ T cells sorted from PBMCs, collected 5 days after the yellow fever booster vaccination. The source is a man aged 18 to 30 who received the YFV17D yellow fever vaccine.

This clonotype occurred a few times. The CDR3 sequence: CASSTGLRVTDTQYF. CDR3 nucleotide sequence: TGTGCCAGCAGTACCGGACTGAGAGTCACAGATACGCAGTATTTT. The V and J genes are TRBV12-3 or TRBV12-4 and TRBJ2-3, with D maybe TRBD2 (5 bases). V was pared by 5 bases and J by 2 bases, with 14 bases between. CDR3 length equals 15 residues.

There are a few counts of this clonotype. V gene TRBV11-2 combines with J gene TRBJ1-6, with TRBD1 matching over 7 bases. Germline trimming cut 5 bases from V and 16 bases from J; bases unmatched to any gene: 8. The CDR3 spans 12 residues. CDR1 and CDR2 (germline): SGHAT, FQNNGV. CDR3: CASSHPDRELHF. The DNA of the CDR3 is TGTGCCAGCAGCCACCCAGACAGGGAGCTCCACTTT.

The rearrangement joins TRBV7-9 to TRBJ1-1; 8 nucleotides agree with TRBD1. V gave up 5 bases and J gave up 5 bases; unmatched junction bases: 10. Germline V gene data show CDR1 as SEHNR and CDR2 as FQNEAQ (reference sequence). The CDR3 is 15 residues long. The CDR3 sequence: CASSPTEQGVTEAFF. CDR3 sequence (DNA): TGTGCCAGCAGCCCTACCGAACAGGGGGTTACTGAAGCTTTCTTT.

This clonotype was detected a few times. CDR3 sequence (DNA): TGCAGTGCTAGTACGGGGTTGGTGTGGGAGACCCAGTACTTC. Its translation: CSASTGLVWETQYF. The chain employs TRBV20-1 and TRBJ2-5; tentatively, D is TRBD2 (5 bases). The CDR3 has 14 residues. Germline values: CDR1 DFQATT, CDR2 SNEGSKA (reference sequence). The V end was cut by 3 bases, the J end by 5 bases, with 16 bases between.

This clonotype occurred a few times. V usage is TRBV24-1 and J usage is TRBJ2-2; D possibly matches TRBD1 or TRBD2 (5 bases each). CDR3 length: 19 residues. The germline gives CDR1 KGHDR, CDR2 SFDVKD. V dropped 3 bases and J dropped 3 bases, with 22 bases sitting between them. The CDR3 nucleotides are TGTGCCACCAGTGATGGATACCGGGACCCTAAAAAGGACACCGGGGAGCTGTTTTTT. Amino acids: CATSDGYRDPKKDTGELFF.

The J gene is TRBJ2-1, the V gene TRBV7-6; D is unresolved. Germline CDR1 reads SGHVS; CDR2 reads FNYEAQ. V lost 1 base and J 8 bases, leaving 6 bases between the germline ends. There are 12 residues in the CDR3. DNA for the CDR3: TGTGCCAGCAGCTTAGAGGGCTATGAGCAGTTCTTC. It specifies CASSLEGYEQFF. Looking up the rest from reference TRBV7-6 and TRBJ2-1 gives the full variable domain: GAGVSQSPRYKVTKRGQDVALRCDPISGHVSLYWYRQALGQGPEFLTYFNYEAQQDKSGLPNDRFSAERPEGSISTLTIQRTEQRDSAMYRCASSLEGYEQFFGPGTRLTVL.

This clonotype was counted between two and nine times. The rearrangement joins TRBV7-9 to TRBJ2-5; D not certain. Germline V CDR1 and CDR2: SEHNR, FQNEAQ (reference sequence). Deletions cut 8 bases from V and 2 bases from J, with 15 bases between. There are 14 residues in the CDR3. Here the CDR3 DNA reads TGTGCCAGCCGCGGACGGTGGAGTCAAGAGACCCAGTACTTC. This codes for CASRGRWSQETQYF.

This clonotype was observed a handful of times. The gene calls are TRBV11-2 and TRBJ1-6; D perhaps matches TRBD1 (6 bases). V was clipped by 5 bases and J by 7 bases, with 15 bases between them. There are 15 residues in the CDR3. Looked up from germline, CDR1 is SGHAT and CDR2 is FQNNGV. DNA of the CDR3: TGTGCCAGCAGCATAAACCGGGGGCGAAATTCACCCCTCCACTTT. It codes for CASSINRGRNSPLHF.

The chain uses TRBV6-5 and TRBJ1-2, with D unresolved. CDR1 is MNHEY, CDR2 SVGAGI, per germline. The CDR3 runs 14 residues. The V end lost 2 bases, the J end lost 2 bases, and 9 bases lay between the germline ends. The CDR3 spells CASSYVVGNYGYTF. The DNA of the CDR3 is TGTGCCAGCAGTTACGTCGTCGGGAACTATGGCTACACCTTC.

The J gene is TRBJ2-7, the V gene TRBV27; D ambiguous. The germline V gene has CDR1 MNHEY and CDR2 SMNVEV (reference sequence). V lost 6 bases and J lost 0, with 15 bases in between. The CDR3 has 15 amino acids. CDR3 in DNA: TGTGCCAGCAGCCCTACAGCACCGCACTCCTACGAGCAGTACTTC. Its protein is CASSPTAPHSYEQYF.

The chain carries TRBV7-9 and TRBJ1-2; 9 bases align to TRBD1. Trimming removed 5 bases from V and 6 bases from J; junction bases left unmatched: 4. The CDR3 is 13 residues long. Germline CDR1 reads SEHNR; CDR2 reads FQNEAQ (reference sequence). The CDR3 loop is CASSRDRVHGYTF. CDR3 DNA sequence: TGTGCCAGCAGCAGGGACAGGGTCCATGGCTACACCTTC.

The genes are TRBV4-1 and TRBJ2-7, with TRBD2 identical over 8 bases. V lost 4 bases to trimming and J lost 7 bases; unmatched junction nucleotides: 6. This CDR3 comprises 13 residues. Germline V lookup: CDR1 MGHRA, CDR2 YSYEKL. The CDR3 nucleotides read TGCGCCAGCAGCCTCGGGGGGGGTGGAGAGCAGTACTTC. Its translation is CASSLGGGGEQYF.

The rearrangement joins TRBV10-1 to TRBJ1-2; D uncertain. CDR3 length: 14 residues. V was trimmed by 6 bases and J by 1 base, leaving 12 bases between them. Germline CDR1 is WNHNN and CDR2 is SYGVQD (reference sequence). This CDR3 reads CASRGSEGNYGYTF. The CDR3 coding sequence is TGCGCCAGCAGAGGCTCCGAGGGTAACTATGGCTACACCTTC.

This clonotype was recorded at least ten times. In DNA, the CDR3 is TGTGCCAGCAGCTTAGAGGTAGAGACCCAGTACTTC. Its protein is CASSLEVETQYF. This chain uses TRBV7-9 with TRBJ2-5; D is unclear. Per the germline V gene, CDR1 is SEHNR and CDR2 is FQNEAQ (reference sequence). V was trimmed by 1 base and J by 4 bases, leaving 4 bases between them. The CDR3 is 12 amino acids.

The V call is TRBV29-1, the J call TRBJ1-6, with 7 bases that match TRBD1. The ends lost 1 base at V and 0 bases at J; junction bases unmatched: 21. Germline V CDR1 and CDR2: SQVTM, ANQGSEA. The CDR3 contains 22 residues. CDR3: CSVEGPTGVKTRKSSYNSPLHF. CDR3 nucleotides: TGCAGCGTTGAAGGACCCACAGGGGTGAAGACCCGAAAGAGCTCCTATAATTCACCCCTCCACTTT.

The chain's CDR3 is CASRPPTGDLGTDTQYF. The CDR3 DNA sequence: TGTGCCAGCAGGCCCCCCACAGGGGACCTAGGCACAGATACGCAGTATTTT. The V call is TRBV6-2 or TRBV6-3, the J call TRBJ2-3, with 7 bases identical to TRBD1. From germline, CDR1 is MNHEY and CDR2 SVGEGT. With 6 bases clipped from V and 1 base from J, the junction kept 13 bases outside the gene matches. This CDR3 spans 17 amino acids.

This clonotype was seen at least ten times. The CDR3 spells CASSPGRAGYTF. The CDR3 DNA reads TGTGCCAGCAGTCCTGGGAGGGCTGGCTACACCTTC. The V gene is TRBV7-9, the J gene TRBJ1-2; D ambiguous. The CDR3 has 12 residues. V lost 6 bases and J 7 bases, leaving 12 bases between the germline ends. From germline, CDR1 is SEHNR and CDR2 FQNEAQ (reference sequence).

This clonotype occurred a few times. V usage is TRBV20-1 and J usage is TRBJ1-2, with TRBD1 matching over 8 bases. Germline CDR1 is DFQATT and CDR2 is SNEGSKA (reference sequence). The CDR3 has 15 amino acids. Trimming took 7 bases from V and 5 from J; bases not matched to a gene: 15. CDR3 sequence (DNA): TGCAGTGTCCCGCTCCGGGACAGGCGACCTTATGGCTACACCTTC. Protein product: CSVPLRDRRPYGYTF.